Included here is one T cell receptor (beta chain) sequence, with context. Its antigen remains unidentified. Using a FACSAria, the CD4+ and CD8+ T cells were sorted from the PBMCs. Trimming shortened V by 0 bases and J by 10 bases, and 7 bases separated the two germline ends. This CDR3 has 11 residues. In germline, CDR1 is GTSNPN, CDR2 SVGIG (reference sequence). This entry comes from a study of CD8+ T cells in alopecia areata. Whole-study findings and limits: Lesional scalp, notably in alopecia totalis/universalis, had clonality above that of normal scalp. Scalp sample sequencing also detects resident alphabeta T cells of normal skin. Relative to mice, TCR sharing across patients was less clear, a difference possibly HLA-related.

Extraction of RNA preceded its reverse transcription into cDNA, which served as the sequencing template. Profiling relied on immunoSEQ multiplex PCR, and the TCRdb table lists in-frame clones only, not all of them. Here the sample spans some 120,000 clones, 47% being singletons. The rearrangement links TRBV30 to TRBJ2-1; D unclear. Sequenced: NKG2D-low CD8+ T cells sorted from blood. The TCR sequence derives from a human donor with alopecia areata. The CDR3, as DNA: TGTGCCTGGAGTGTCATCCAGGAGCAGTTCTTC. Its translation is CAWSVIQEQFF. Full variable domain (missing parts from reference TRBV30 and TRBJ2-1): SQTIHQWPATLVQPVGSPLSLECTVEGTSNPNLYWYRQAAGRGLQLLFYSVGIGQISSEVPQNLSASRPQDRQFILSSKKLLLSDSGFYLCAWSVIQEQFFGPGTRLTVL.